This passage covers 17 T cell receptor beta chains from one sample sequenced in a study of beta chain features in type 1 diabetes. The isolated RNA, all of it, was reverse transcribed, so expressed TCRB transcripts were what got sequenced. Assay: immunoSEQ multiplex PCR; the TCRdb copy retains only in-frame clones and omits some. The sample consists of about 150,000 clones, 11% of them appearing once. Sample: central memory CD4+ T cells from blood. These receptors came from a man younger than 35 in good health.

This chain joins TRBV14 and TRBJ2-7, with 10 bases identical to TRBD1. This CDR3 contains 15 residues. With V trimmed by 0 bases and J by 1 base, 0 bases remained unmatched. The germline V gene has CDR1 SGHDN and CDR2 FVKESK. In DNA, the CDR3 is TGTGCCAGCAGCCAAGAGGGACAGGGGTCCTACGAGCAGTACTTC. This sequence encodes CASSQEGQGSYEQYF.

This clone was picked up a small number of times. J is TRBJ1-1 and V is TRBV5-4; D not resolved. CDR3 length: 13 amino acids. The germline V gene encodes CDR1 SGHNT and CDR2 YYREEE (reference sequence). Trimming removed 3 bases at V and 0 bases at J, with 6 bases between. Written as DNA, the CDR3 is TGTGCCAGCAGCTCCAAGCTGAACACTGAAGCTTTCTTT. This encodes CASSSKLNTEAFF.

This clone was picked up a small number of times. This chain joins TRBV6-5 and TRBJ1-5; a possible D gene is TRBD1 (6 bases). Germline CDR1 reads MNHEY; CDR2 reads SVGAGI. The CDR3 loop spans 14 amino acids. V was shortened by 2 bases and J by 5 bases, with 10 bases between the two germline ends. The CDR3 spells CASSYQGRDQPQHF. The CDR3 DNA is TGTGCCAGCAGTTACCAGGGGAGGGATCAGCCCCAGCATTTT.

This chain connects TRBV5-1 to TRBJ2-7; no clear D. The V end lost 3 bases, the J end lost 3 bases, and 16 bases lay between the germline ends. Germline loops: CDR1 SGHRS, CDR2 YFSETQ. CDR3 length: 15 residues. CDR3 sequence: CASSSYTGPDYEQYF. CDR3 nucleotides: TGCGCCAGCAGCTCTTATACCGGACCAGACTACGAGCAGTACTTC.

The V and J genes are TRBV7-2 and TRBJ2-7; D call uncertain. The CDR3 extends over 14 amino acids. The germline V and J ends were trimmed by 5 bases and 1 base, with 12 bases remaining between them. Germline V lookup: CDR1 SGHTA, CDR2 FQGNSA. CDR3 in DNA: TGTGCCAGCAGCGCGACGATCGTATCCTACGAGCAGTACTTC. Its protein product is CASSATIVSYEQYF.

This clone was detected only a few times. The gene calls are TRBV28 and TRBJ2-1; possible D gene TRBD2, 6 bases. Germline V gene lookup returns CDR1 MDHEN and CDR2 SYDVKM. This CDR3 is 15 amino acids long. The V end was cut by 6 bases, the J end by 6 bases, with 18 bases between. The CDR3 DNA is TGTGCCAGCAGCCCCACGGCGGGGCGGTCCAATGAGCAGTTCTTC. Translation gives CASSPTAGRSNEQFF.

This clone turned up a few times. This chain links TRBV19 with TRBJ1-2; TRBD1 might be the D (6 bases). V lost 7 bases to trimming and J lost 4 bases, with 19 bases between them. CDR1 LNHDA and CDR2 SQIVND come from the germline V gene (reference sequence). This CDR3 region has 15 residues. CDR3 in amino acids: CASTHIGGSFYGYTF. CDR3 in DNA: TGTGCCAGTACCCATATAGGGGGGAGCTTCTATGGCTACACCTTC.

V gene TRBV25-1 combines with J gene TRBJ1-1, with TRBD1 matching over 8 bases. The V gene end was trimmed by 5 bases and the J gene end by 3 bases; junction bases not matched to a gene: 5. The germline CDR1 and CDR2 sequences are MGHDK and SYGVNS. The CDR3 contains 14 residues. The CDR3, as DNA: TGTGCCAGCAGTCGACGACAGGGGTACACTGAAGCTTTCTTT. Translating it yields CASSRRQGYTEAFF.

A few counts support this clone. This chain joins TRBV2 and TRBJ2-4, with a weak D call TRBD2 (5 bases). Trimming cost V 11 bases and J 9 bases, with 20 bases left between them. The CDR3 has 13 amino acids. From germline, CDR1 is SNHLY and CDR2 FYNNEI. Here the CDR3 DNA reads TGTGCCGAACGGGCAGAGGCCGCGGGCATTCAGTACTTC. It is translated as CAERAEAAGIQYF.

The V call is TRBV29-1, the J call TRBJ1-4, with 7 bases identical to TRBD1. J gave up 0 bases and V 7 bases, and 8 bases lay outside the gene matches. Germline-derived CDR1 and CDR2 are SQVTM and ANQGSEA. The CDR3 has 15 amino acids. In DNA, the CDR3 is TGCAGCGCCAAGACAGGGCCTGCAACTAATGAAAAACTGTTTTTT. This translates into CSAKTGPATNEKLFF. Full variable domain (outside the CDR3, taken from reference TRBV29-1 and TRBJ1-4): SAVISQKPSRDICQRGTSLTIQCQVDSQVTMMFWYRQQPGQSLTLIATANQGSEATYESGFVIDKFPISRPNLTFSTLTVSNMSPEDSSIYLCSAKTGPATNEKLFFGSGTQLSVL.

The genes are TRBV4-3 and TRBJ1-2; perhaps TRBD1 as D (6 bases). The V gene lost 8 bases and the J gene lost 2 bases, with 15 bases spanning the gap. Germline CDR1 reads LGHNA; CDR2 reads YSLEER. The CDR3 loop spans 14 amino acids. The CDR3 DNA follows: TGCGCCAGCCGAGCGACAGGATCCAACTATGGCTACACCTTC. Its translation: CASRATGSNYGYTF.

CDR3 in amino acids: CASSAHPGGTGELFF. CDR3 DNA sequence: TGTGCCAGTAGTGCCCACCCGGGAGGAACCGGGGAGCTGTTTTTT. J is TRBJ2-2 and V is TRBV19, with 7 nucleotides matching TRBD2. The ends lost 5 bases at V and 5 bases at J; junction bases unmatched: 8. The CDR3 has 15 amino acids. The germline CDR1 and CDR2 sequences are LNHDA and SQIVND (reference sequence).

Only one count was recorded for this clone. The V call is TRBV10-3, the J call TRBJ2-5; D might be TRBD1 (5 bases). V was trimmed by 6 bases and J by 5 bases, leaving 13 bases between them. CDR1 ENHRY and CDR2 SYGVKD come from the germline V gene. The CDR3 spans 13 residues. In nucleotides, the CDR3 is TGTGCCATCAGCGCGGACAAAGTCGAGACCCAGTACTTC. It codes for CAISADKVETQYF.

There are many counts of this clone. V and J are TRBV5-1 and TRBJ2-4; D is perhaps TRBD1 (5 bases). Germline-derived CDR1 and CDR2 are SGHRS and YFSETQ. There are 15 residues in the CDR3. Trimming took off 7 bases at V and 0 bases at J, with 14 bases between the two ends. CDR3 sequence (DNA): TGCGCCAGCGCCGACAGTCCCCTAGCCAAAAACATTCAGTACTTC. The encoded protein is CASADSPLAKNIQYF.

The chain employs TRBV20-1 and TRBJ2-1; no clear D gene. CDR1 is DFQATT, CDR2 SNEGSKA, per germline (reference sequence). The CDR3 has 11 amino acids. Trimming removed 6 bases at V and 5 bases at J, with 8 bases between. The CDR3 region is CSASSNNEQFF. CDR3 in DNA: TGCAGTGCATCCAGCAACAATGAGCAGTTCTTC.

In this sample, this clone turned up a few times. This chain's CDR3 is CASGDASRDTQYF. CDR3 DNA: TGTGCCAGCGGGGACGCCAGTCGGGATACGCAGTATTTT. This chain links TRBV7-2 with TRBJ2-3; TRBD1 or TRBD2 may be the D gene (5 bases each). The CDR3 loop spans 13 amino acids. Per the germline V gene, CDR1 is SGHTA and CDR2 is FQGNSA. With 8 bases removed from V and 6 bases from J, the gap between germline ends came to 15 bases.

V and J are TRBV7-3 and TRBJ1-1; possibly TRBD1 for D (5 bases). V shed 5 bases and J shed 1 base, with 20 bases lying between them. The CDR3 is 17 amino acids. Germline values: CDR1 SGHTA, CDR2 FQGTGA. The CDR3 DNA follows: TGTGCCAGCAGCCGAGGGGACGGCCGAGAAAAGAACACTGAAGCTTTCTTT. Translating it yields CASSRGDGREKNTEAFF.